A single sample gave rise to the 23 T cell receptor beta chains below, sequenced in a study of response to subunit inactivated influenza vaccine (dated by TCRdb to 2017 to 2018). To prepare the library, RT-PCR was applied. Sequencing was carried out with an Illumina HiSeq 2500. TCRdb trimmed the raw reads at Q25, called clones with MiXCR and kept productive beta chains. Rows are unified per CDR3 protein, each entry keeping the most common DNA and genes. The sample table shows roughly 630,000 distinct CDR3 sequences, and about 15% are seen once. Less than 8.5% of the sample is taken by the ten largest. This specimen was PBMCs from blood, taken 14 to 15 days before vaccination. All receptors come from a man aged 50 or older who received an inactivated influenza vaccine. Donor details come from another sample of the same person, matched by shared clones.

CDR3 nucleotide sequence: TGTGCCAGCAGCTTAGCCGGGGGCGGAAGAGGCAATCAGCCCCAGCATTTT. Encoded protein: CASSLAGGGRGNQPQHF. This chain links TRBV7-8 with TRBJ1-5; D possibly corresponds to TRBD1 (6 bases). The V end was cut by 0 bases, the J end by 2 bases, with 14 bases between. Germline V gene sequence: CDR1 SGHVS, CDR2 FQNEAQ. The CDR3 consists of 17 residues.

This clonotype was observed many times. The chain's CDR3 is CASSPMGGMNQPQHF. CDR3 DNA sequence: TGTGCCAGCAGTCCTATGGGGGGGATGAATCAGCCCCAGCATTTT. The rearrangement joins TRBV12-3 or TRBV12-4 to TRBJ1-5; a weak D match, TRBD1 (5 bases). Trimming removed 5 bases at V and 4 bases at J, with 15 bases between. The CDR3 extends over 15 amino acids.

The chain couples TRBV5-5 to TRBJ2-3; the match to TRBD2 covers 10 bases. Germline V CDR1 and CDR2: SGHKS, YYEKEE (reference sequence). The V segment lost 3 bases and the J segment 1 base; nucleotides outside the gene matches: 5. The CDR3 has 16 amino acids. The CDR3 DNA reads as TGTGCCAGCAGCTCCAAACTAGCGGGACGCACAGATACGCAGTATTTT. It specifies CASSSKLAGRTDTQYF.

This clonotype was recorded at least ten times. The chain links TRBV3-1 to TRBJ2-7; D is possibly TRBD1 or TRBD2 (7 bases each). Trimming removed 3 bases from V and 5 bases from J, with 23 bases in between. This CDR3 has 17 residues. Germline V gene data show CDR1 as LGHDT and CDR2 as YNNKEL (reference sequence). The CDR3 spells CASSHWLARGGSHEQYF. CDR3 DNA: TGTGCCAGCAGCCATTGGCTCGCCAGGGGGGGGTCCCACGAGCAGTACTTC.

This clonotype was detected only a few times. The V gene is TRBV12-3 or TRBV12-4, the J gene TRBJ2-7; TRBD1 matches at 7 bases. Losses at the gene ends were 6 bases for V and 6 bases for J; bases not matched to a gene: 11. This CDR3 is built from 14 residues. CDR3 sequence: CASSPGTEMGEQYF. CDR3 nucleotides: TGTGCCAGCAGCCCCGGGACAGAAATGGGCGAGCAGTACTTC.

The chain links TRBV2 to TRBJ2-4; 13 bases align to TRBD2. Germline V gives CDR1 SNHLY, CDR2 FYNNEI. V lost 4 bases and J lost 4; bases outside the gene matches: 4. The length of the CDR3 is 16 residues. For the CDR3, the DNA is TGTGCCAGCAGTGTTAAGGGACTAGCGGGGAAAAACATTCAGTACTTC. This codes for CASSVKGLAGKNIQYF.

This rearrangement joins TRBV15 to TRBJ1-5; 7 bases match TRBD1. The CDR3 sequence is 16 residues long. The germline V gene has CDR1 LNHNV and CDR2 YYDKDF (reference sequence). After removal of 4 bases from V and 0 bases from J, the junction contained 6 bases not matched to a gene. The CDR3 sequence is CATSKDKGASNQPQHF. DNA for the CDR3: TGTGCCACCAGCAAGGATAAGGGGGCTAGCAATCAGCCCCAGCATTTT.

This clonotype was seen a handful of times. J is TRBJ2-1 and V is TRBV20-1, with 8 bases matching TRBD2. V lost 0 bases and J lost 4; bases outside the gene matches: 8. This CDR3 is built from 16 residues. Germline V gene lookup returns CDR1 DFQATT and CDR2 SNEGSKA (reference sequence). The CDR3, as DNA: TGCAGTGCTAGAGATGTCGGCGGGGGGCTTTACAATGAGCAGTTCTTC. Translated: CSARDVGGGLYNEQFF.

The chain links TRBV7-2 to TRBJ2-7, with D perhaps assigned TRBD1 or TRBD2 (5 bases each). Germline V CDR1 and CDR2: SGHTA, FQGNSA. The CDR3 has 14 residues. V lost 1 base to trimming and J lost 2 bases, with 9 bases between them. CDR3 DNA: TGTGCCAGCAGCTTAGTTGGGACCCCCTACGAGCAGTACTTC. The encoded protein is CASSLVGTPYEQYF.

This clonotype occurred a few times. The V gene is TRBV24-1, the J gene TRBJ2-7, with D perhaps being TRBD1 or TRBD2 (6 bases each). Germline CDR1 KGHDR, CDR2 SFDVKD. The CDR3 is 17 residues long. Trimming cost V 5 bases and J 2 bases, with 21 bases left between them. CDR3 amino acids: CATSVEGVVGRTYEQYF. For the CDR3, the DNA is TGTGCCACCAGTGTGGAGGGGGTCGTGGGGCGAACCTACGAGCAGTACTTC.

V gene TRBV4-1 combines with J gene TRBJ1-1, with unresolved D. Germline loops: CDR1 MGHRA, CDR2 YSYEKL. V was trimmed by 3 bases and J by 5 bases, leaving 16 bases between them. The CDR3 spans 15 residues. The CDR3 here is CASSHGPYPVTEAFF. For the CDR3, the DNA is TGCGCCAGCAGCCACGGCCCTTACCCGGTGACTGAAGCTTTCTTT.

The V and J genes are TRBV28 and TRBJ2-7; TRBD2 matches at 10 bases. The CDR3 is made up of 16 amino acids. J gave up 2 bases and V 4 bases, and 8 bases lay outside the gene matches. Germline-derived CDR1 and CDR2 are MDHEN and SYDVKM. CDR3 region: CASSSPPSGGTYEQYF. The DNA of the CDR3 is TGTGCCAGCAGTTCCCCGCCTAGCGGGGGCACCTACGAGCAGTACTTC.

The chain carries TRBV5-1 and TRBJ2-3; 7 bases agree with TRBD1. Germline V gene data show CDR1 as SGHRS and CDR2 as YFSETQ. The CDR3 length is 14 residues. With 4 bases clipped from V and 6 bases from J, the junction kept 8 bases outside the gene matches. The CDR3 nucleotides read TGCGCCAGCAGCGACCGGACAGGTGGGGATACGCAGTATTTT. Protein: CASSDRTGGDTQYF.

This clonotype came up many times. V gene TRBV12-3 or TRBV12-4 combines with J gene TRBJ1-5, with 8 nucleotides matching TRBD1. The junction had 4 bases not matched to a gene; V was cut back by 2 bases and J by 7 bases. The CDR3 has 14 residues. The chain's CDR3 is CASSLSGGWQPQHF. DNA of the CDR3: TGTGCCAGCAGTTTATCAGGGGGCTGGCAGCCCCAGCATTTT.

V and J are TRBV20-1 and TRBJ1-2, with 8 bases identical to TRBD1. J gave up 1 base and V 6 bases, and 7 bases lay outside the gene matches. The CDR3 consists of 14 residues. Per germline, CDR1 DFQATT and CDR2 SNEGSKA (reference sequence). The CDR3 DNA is TGCAGTGCAACCGGGACAGGCCTTAACTATGGCTACACCTTC. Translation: CSATGTGLNYGYTF.

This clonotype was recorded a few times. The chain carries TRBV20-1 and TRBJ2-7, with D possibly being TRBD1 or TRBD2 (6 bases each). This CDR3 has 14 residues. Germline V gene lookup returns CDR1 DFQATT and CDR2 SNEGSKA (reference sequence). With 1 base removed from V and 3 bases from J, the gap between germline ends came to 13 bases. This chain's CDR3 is CSARVSGAFYEQYF. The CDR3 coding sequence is TGCAGTGCTAGAGTGTCGGGGGCCTTCTACGAGCAGTACTTC.

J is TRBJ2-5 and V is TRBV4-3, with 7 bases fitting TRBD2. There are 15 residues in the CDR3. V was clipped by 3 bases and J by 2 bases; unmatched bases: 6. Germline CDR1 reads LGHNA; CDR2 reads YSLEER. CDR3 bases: TGCGCCAGCAGCCAGTATAGCGGGCCGCAAGAGACCCAGTACTTC. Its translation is CASSQYSGPQETQYF.

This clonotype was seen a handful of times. The CDR3 protein is CSVGRPNYGYTF. Here the CDR3 DNA reads TGCAGCGTTGGCAGACCTAACTATGGCTACACCTTC. The chain has TRBV29-1 and TRBJ1-2; unclear D gene. V was shortened by 4 bases and J by 0 bases, with 6 bases between the two germline ends. The CDR3 runs to 12 residues. Germline CDR1 SQVTM, CDR2 ANQGSEA.

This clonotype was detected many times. The CDR3 sequence: CASSLDSGLNSPLHF. CDR3 nucleotide sequence: TGTGCCAGCAGTCTAGACAGCGGCTTAAATTCACCCCTCCACTTT. This rearrangement joins TRBV2 to TRBJ1-6; a weak D match, TRBD1 (5 bases). Trimming stripped 5 bases from V and 7 bases from J, with 15 bases between. In germline, CDR1 is SNHLY, CDR2 FYNNEI. This CDR3 has 15 amino acids. The full variable domain, with the rest looked up from reference TRBV2 and TRBJ1-6, is EPEVTQTPSHQVTQMGQEVILRCVPISNHLYFYWYRQILGQKVEFLVSFYNNEISEKSEIFDDQFSVERPDGSNFTLKIRSTKLEDSAMYFCASSLDSGLNSPLHFGNGTRLTVT.

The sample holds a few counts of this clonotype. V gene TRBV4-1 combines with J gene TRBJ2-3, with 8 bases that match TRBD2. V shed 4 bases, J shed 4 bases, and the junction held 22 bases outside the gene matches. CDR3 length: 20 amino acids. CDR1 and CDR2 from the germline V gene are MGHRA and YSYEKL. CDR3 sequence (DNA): TGCGCCAGCAGCCCGATCTTTGCGGGGGGCGTACTACCCACCCCAGATACGCAGTATTTT. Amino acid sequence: CASSPIFAGGVLPTPDTQYF.

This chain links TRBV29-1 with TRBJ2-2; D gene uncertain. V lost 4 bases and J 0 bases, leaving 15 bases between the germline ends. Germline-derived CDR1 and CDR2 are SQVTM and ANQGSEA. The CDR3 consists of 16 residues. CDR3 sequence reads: CSVGTPEDANTGELFF. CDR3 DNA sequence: TGCAGCGTTGGGACCCCAGAAGACGCGAACACCGGGGAGCTGTTTTTT.

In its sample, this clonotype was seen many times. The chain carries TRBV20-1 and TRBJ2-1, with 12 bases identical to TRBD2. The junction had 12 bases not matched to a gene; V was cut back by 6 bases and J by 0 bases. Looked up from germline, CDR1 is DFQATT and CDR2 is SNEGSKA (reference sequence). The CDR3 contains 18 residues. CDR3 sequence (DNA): TGCAGTGCCGACTCGCTAGGACTAGCGGGGAGCTCCTACAATGAGCAGTTCTTC. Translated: CSADSLGLAGSSYNEQFF.

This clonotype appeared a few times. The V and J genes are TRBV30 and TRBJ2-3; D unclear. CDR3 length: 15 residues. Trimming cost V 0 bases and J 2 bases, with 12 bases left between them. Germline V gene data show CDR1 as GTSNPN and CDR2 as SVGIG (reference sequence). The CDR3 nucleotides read TGTGCCTGGAGTGTACTTGGAACTCACACAGATACGCAGTATTTT. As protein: CAWSVLGTHTDTQYF. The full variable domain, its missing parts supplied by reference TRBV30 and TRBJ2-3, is SQTIHQWPATLVQPVGSPLSLECTVEGTSNPNLYWYRQAAGRGLQLLFYSVGIGQISSEVPQNLSASRPQDRQFILSSKKLLLSDSGFYLCAWSVLGTHTDTQYFGPGTRLTVL.